The entry below gives a single TCR beta chain sequence along with its context. The data originate from a study of T cell repertoires in cytomegalovirus infection. V was pared by 6 bases and J by 3 bases, with 9 bases between. The CDR3 is made up of 13 amino acids. In TCRdb, the reads were re-called with MiXCR into one record per CDR3 protein. The sample holds a few hundred thousand distinct CDR3 sequences, around 18% seen once. The V gene is TRBV12-3 or TRBV12-4, the J gene TRBJ1-5; D gene ambiguous. The source of this sequence is a human donor in good health (CMV status not recorded). Some clones in this sample may be carry-over from other donors' samples. Sequenced: PBMCs. The CDR3 nucleotides read TGTGCCAGCAGCCCGTCCCTCAATCAGCCCCAGCATTTT. This translates into CASSPSLNQPQHF.